This TCR beta chain was identified in a study of T cell responses to AZD1222 COVID-19 vaccine. Points from the study as a whole: Two AZD1222 administrations were followed by greater Spike-specific TCR breadth and depth. Among spike-specific TCRs, nearly half reportedly target unmutated variant regions.

This CDR3 has 13 amino acids. The junction had 4 bases not matched to a gene; V was cut back by 4 bases and J by 6 bases. Per germline, CDR1 SGHRS and CDR2 YFSETQ. Clones were read by immunoSEQ multiplex PCR, and TCRdb kept only the in-frame ones, dropping some. The sample lists about 120,000 clones, approximately 92% seen once, with around 15% in the top ten. About this clone itself: The antigen remains undetermined.

The specimen comprised peripheral blood, sampled on day 0 of AZD1222 vaccination. The chain links TRBV5-1 to TRBJ1-1; 9 nucleotides line up with TRBD1. This clonotype was obtained from an adult in good health. The CDR3 sequence: CASSTTGGAEAFF. DNA of the CDR3: TGCGCCAGCAGCACGACAGGGGGGGCTGAAGCTTTCTTT. Variable domain in full (rest from reference TRBV5-1 and TRBJ1-1): KAGVTQTPRYLIKTRGQQVTLSCSPISGHRSVSWYQQTPGQGLQFLFEYFSETQRNKGNFPGRFSGRQFSNSRSEMNVSTLELGDSALYLCASSTTGGAEAFFGQGTRLTVV.